The clone carrying this TCR beta chain was found many times. Antigen: not known. This sample is drawn from a study of T-cell reconstitution after alpha-beta-depleted transplantation in children. Study-level points and caveats: Recipient T cells and thymic progenitors that survived gave rise to the high TCRbeta diversity observed at day 60 in some patients. Roughly two months post-transplant, alpha-beta T cells reportedly originated from several hundred graft clones that had expanded.

Germline V gene lookup returns CDR1 SGDLS and CDR2 YYNGEE. The CDR3 is made up of 21 amino acids. The J segment lost 0 bases and the V segment lost 0 bases, leaving 15 bases of the junction unmatched. For TCRbeta, the library was prepared with unique molecular identifiers. TCRdb redid the calling of the PCR reads with MiXCR, one entry per CDR3 protein. The sample includes about 280,000 distinct CDR3 sequences, around 10% of them seen just once. The specimen comprised peripheral blood, sampled 180 days after TCRalphabeta/CD19-depleted stem cell transplant. The receptor comes from a male patient under 10 years old who had a stem cell transplant for chronic granulomatous disease, so the T cells may come from the graft donor. V gene TRBV9 combines with J gene TRBJ2-1; 10 bases are shared with TRBD2. CDR3 sequence: CASSVDLGGSGRESSYNEQFF. The CDR3 DNA is TGTGCCAGCAGCGTAGACTTAGGGGGGAGCGGGAGGGAAAGCTCCTACAATGAGCAGTTCTTC.